This entry lists 14 T cell receptor beta chains sequenced from one sample in a study of cytomegalovirus exposure and HLA in healthy donors (dated by TCRdb to the late 2010s). Receptor amplification or capture employed the immunoSEQ multiplex PCR assay. The multiplex PCR relied on a mix of 60 forward primers for TCR Vbeta segments and 13 reverse primers for TCR Jbeta segments. What TCRdb holds here is the immuneACCESS table cut down to in-frame rearrangements. Part of the clones is not present; checked against another copy, under half of the missing clones reflect an unresolved V gene, and the others are unexplained. This sample lists 150,000 to 200,000 clones; 60% to 80% were detected once. The ten largest clones take up roughly 13% of the sample. The sequenced sample was PBMCs. These receptors were taken from a man in his forties or fifties in good health and CMV-seropositive.

The chain combines TRBV28 with TRBJ2-7, with TRBD1 matching 9 bases. The CDR3 has 14 amino acids. J was trimmed by 2 bases and V by 6 bases; bases with no gene match: 5. CDR1 MDHEN and CDR2 SYDVKM come from the germline V gene. CDR3 sequence reads: CASRTGGPPYEQYV. CDR3 coding DNA: TGTGCCAGCAGGACAGGGGGGCCCCCCTACGAGCAGTACGTC.

V gene TRBV7-2 combines with J gene TRBJ1-1; no reliable D call. CDR3 length equals 13 residues. V shed 5 bases and J shed 4 bases, with 11 bases lying between them. The germline gives CDR1 SGHTA, CDR2 FQGNSA. CDR3 loop: CASSPGPGTEAFF. In nucleotides, the CDR3 is TGTGCCAGCAGCCCCGGTCCCGGCACTGAAGCTTTCTTT.

The V gene is TRBV7-2, the J gene TRBJ1-2, with a possible D match to TRBD1 (5 bases). Deletions cut 6 bases from V and 8 bases from J, with 22 bases between. The CDR3 covers 15 residues. Per the germline V gene, CDR1 is SGHTA and CDR2 is FQGNSA. The CDR3 DNA is TGTGCCAGCAGTCTCACCCAAGACAGTTCAGGAGGCTACACCTTC. Amino acids: CASSLTQDSSGGYTF.

The CDR3 nucleotides are TGTGCCAGCAGTCCAAAGACAGGGGACGAGCAGTACGTC. It codes for CASSPKTGDEQYV. The chain recombines TRBV27 with TRBJ2-7; 8 bases match TRBD1. Germline CDR1 and CDR2: MNHEY and SMNVEV (reference sequence). The CDR3 contains 13 residues. V lost 5 bases, J lost 5 bases, and 5 bases stayed unmatched.

Details on this clone: Compared with germline, one end of the junction differs, possibly owing to a read error. The chain links TRBV7-9 to TRBJ1-2, with 10 bases matching TRBD1. Germline V lookup: CDR1 SEHNR, CDR2 FQNEAQ (reference sequence). The CDR3 runs to 15 residues. The CDR3 nucleotides read TGTTCCAGCAGCTACCGATCGGGGACAGGGGATGGCTACACCTTC. It translates to CSSSYRSGTGDGYTF. The full variable domain, with the rest looked up from reference TRBV7-9 and TRBJ1-2, is DTGVSQNPRHKITKRGQNVTFRCDPISEHNRLYWYRQTLGQGPEFLTYFQNEAQLEKSRLLSDRFSAERPKGSFSTLEIQRTEQGDSAMYLCSSSYRSGTGDGYTFGSGTRLTVV.

CDR3 protein: CAAQGYGGYTF. The CDR3 coding sequence is TGTGCCGCACAGGGATATGGTGGCTACACCTTC. The chain employs TRBV19 and TRBJ1-2; possibly TRBD1 for D (6 bases). Looked up from germline, CDR1 is LNHDA and CDR2 is SQIVND (reference sequence). The CDR3 sequence is 11 residues long. V was trimmed by 11 bases and J by 7 bases, leaving 14 bases between them.

The V gene is TRBV28, the J gene TRBJ1-5; D is undetermined. The CDR3 runs to 14 residues. Germline CDR1 MDHEN, CDR2 SYDVKM. The V end was cut by 2 bases, the J end by 7 bases, with 12 bases between. CDR3 coding DNA: TGTGCCAGCAGTTTACCAACAGTCCCCCAGCCCCAGCATTTT. Translation: CASSLPTVPQPQHF. Full variable domain (outside the CDR3, taken from reference TRBV28 and TRBJ1-5): DVKVTQSSRYLVKRTGEKVFLECVQDMDHENMFWYRQDPGLGLRLIYFSYDVKMKEKGDIPEGYSVSREKKERFSLILESASTNQTSMYLCASSLPTVPQPQHFGDGTRLSIL.

The chain links TRBV28 to TRBJ2-2; 8 positions match TRBD1. The length of the CDR3 is 15 residues. V lost 6 bases and J lost 2; bases outside the gene matches: 5. CDR1 is MDHEN and CDR2 is SYDVKM in the germline V gene. The DNA for the CDR3 is TGTGCCAGCAGCTCCAGGGGGCAAAACACCGGGGAGCTGTTTTTT. It is translated as CASSSRGQNTGELFF.

V is TRBV18 and J is TRBJ2-3; 8 positions match TRBD1. The trim removed 6 bases at V and 3 bases at J, leaving 11 bases unmatched. The germline V gene encodes CDR1 KGHSH and CDR2 LQKENI. The CDR3 loop spans 16 amino acids. In nucleotides, the CDR3 is TGTGCCAGCTCGGGACCAGACAGGGGAAGGACAGATACGCAGTATTTT. It yields the protein CASSGPDRGRTDTQYF.

CDR3 coding DNA: TGTGCCAGCAGAGAGACAGGGGCGGTCACTGAAGCTTTCTTT. Translation gives CASRETGAVTEAFF. The chain links TRBV2 to TRBJ1-1; TRBD1 matches 8 bases. The junction had 7 bases not matched to a gene; V was cut back by 6 bases and J by 4 bases. In germline, CDR1 is SNHLY, CDR2 FYNNEI. There are 14 residues in the CDR3.

V usage is TRBV5-5 and J usage is TRBJ1-1, with a possible D match to TRBD1 (5 bases). The germline V gene encodes CDR1 SGHKS and CDR2 YYEKEE (reference sequence). This CDR3 has 15 amino acids. Trimming pared 0 bases from V and 7 bases from J, leaving 16 bases between. For the CDR3, the DNA is TGTGCCAGCAGCTTGGGTGGGGGGTTCGAAAGTGAAGCTTTCTTT. Its translation is CASSLGGGFESEAFF.

About this clone: The sample carries other DNA sequences with the same CDR3. The V call is TRBV14, the J call TRBJ1-3, with no clear D. Deletions cut 2 bases from V and 4 bases from J, with 9 bases between. Germline V CDR1 and CDR2: SGHDN, FVKESK. There are 14 residues in the CDR3. The CDR3 reads CASSQTTAGNTIYF. The CDR3 bases are TGTGCCAGCAGCCAAACTACCGCCGGAAACACCATATATTTT.

In nucleotides, the CDR3 is TGTGCCAGTAGTATTGGAACAGCAGGCGAGCAGTACGTC. It translates to CASSIGTAGEQYV. The chain uses TRBV19 and TRBJ2-7; no firm D call. Germline V gene data show CDR1 as LNHDA and CDR2 as SQIVND (reference sequence). V was cut by 3 bases and J by 6 bases, with 12 bases left in between. This CDR3 region has 13 residues.

The genes are TRBV28 and TRBJ1-6; unclear D gene. Per the germline V gene, CDR1 is MDHEN and CDR2 is SYDVKM. V shed 3 bases and J shed 1 base, with 10 bases lying between them. The CDR3 consists of 16 residues. This CDR3 reads CASSLEGRSYNSPLHF. The CDR3 region has the DNA TGTGCCAGCAGTTTGGAGGGTAGGTCCTATAATTCACCCCTCCACTTT.